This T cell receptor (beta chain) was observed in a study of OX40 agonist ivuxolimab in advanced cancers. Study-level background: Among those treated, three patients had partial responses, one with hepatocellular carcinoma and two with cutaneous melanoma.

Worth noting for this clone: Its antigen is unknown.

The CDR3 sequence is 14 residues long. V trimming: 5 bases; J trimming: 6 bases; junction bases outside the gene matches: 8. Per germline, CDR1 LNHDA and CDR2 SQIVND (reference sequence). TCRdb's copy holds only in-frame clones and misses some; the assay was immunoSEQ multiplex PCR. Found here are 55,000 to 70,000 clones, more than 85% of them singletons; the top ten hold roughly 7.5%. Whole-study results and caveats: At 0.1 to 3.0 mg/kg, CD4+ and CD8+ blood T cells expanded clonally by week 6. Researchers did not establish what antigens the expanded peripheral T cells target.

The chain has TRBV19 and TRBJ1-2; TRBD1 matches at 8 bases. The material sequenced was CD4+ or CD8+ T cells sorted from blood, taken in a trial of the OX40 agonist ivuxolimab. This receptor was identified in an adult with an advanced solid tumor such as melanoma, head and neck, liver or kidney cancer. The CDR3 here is CASSPRTGRDGYTF. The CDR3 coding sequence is TGTGCCAGTAGTCCGCGGACAGGGCGGGATGGCTACACCTTC.